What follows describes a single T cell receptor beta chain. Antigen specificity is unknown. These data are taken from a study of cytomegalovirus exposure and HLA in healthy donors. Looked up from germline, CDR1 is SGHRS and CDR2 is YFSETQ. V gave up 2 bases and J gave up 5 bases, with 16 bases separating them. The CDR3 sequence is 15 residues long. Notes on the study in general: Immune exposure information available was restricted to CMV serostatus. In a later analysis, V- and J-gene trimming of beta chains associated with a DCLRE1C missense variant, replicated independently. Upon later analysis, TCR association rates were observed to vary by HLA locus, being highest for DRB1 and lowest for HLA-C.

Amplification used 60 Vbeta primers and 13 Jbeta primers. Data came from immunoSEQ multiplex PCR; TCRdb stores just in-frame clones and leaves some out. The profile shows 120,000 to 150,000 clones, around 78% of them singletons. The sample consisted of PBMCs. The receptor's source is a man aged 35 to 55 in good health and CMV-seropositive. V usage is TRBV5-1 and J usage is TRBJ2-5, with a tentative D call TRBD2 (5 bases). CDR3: CASSFRGEAGETQYF. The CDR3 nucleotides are TGCGCCAGCAGCTTCCGGGGAGAGGCCGGCGAGACCCAGTACTTC.